These 27 T cell receptor beta chains share one sample of origin, sequenced in a study of CD8 T cells in ankylosing spondylitis. Study results and limitations: Apparently characteristic of ankylosing spondylitis blood was a TCR beta motif (fewer than ten highly homologous variants).

Their cognate antigens are unknown. TCRdb re-analysed the 5' RACE reads in MiXCR, keeping a single row per CDR3 protein. The sample carries fewer than 650,000 distinct CDR3 sequences, about 13% recorded once. Sequencing was carried out using blood, either unsorted or a sorted T cell fraction (not recorded which). The receptors here all came from a male donor with ankylosing spondylitis.

V usage is TRBV24-1 and J usage is TRBJ1-2; D unresolved. This CDR3 has 14 amino acids. V lost 3 bases, J lost 0 bases, and 7 bases lay in between. Germline loops: CDR1 KGHDR, CDR2 SFDVKD. CDR3 coding DNA: TGTGCCACCAGTGATCAAGGCACTAACTATGGCTACACCTTC. Amino acid sequence: CATSDQGTNYGYTF.

The chain carries TRBV7-9 and TRBJ2-1; 11 bases are a match to TRBD2. Unmatched junction bases numbered 9, after V lost 1 base and J lost 10 bases. Germline lookup yields CDR1 SEHNR and CDR2 FQNEAQ (reference sequence). This CDR3 is built from 16 residues. The CDR3 region is CASSLVVAGGPGEQFF. CDR3 in DNA: TGTGCCAGCAGCTTAGTGGTAGCGGGAGGGCCGGGCGAGCAGTTCTTC.

This sequence joins TRBV11-2 and TRBJ2-1, with D unclear. The CDR3 consists of 14 residues. Germline loops: CDR1 SGHAT, CDR2 FQNNGV. V was cut by 0 bases and J by 7 bases, with 10 bases left in between. The CDR3 region is CASSLEVTLNEQFF. In DNA, the CDR3 is TGTGCCAGCAGCTTAGAGGTTACTTTAAATGAGCAGTTCTTC.

This clonotype turned up a few times. The genes are TRBV6-1 and TRBJ1-2; D may be TRBD1 (6 bases). The CDR3 totals 14 residues. Per germline, CDR1 MNHNS and CDR2 SASEGT. Trimming shortened V by 5 bases and J by 2 bases, and 12 bases separated the two germline ends. CDR3 amino acids: CASSRQEGNYGYTF. The CDR3 nucleotides read TGTGCCAGCAGTAGACAGGAAGGGAACTATGGCTACACCTTC.

This clonotype was seen a few times. The chain employs TRBV27 and TRBJ2-2; no definite D call. Trimming pared 2 bases from V and 7 bases from J, leaving 14 bases between. The length of the CDR3 is 15 residues. Germline V gene sequence: CDR1 MNHEY, CDR2 SMNVEV (reference sequence). The CDR3 reads CASSLMGTWGGELFF. CDR3 bases: TGTGCCAGCAGTTTAATGGGCACCTGGGGCGGGGAGCTGTTTTTT.

This clonotype came up a few times. A junction end diverges from the germline sequence, so it may reflect a read error. This CDR3 reads CASSLQGVEVFF. The CDR3 coding sequence is TGTGCCAGCAGTTTGCAGGGTGTTGAAGTTTTCTTT. The rearrangement links TRBV12-3 or TRBV12-4 to TRBJ1-1; perhaps TRBD1 as D (5 bases). The CDR3 sequence is 12 residues long.

V gene TRBV20-1 combines with J gene TRBJ2-5; D gene uncertain. The germline gives CDR1 DFQATT, CDR2 SNEGSKA (reference sequence). The CDR3 loop spans 13 amino acids. The V end was cut by 1 base, the J end by 3 bases, with 9 bases between. DNA of the CDR3: TGCAGTGCTAGAGCCAACTGGGAAGAGACCCAGTACTTC. It specifies CSARANWEETQYF.

This chain connects TRBV20-1 to TRBJ2-1, with a weak D call TRBD2 (6 bases). This CDR3 comprises 15 residues. Trimming cost V 1 base and J 7 bases, with 17 bases left between them. In germline, CDR1 is DFQATT, CDR2 SNEGSKA (reference sequence). The CDR3 sequence: CSARVGGPPGNEQFF. The DNA for the CDR3 is TGCAGTGCTAGAGTCGGGGGACCGCCGGGGAATGAGCAGTTCTTC.

The chain is built from TRBV5-6 and TRBJ1-1, with D possibly matching TRBD1 (5 bases). V was shortened by 0 bases and J by 6 bases, with 9 bases between the two germline ends. The CDR3 loop spans 13 amino acids. Per the germline V gene, CDR1 is SGHDT and CDR2 is YYEEEE. The CDR3 spells CASSLAGTPEAFF. CDR3 nucleotide sequence: TGTGCCAGCAGCTTGGCCGGGACGCCTGAAGCTTTCTTT. The complete variable domain, with remaining parts taken from reference TRBV5-6 and TRBJ1-1, reads DAGVTQSPTHLIKTRGQQVTLRCSPKSGHDTVSWYQQALGQGPQFIFQYYEEEERQRGNFPDRFSGHQFPNYSSELNVNALLLGDSALYLCASSLAGTPEAFFGQGTRLTVV.

This clonotype was recorded a few times. The V and J genes are TRBV5-1 and TRBJ2-3; TRBD2 agrees at 10 bases. The V segment lost 2 bases and the J segment 1 base; nucleotides outside the gene matches: 7. CDR3 size: 17 residues. Per germline, CDR1 SGHRS and CDR2 YFSETQ. CDR3 DNA sequence: TGCGCCAGCAGCTTAGGACAAGCGGGAGGGGGCACAGATACGCAGTATTTT. Protein sequence: CASSLGQAGGGTDTQYF.

There are a few counts of this clonotype. The rearrangement uses TRBV7-2 and TRBJ2-7; 7 bases line up with TRBD2. There are 15 residues in the CDR3. Germline V lookup: CDR1 SGHTA, CDR2 FQGNSA. After removal of 1 base from V and 4 bases from J, the junction contained 7 bases not matched to a gene. The CDR3 DNA is TGTGCCAGCAGCTTAGGGGCGGGAGAGCTATACGAGCAGTACTTC. Protein product: CASSLGAGELYEQYF.

This clonotype has just a few counts. The chain is built from TRBV14 and TRBJ1-3; D uncertain. From germline, CDR1 is SGHDN and CDR2 FVKESK. The length of the CDR3 is 15 residues. Trimming took off 4 bases at V and 0 bases at J, with 10 bases between the two ends. CDR3 sequence (DNA): TGTGCCAGCAGCCCCCGAATCAGCTCTGGAAACACCATATATTTT. Amino acid sequence: CASSPRISSGNTIYF. Full variable domain (outside the CDR3, taken from reference TRBV14 and TRBJ1-3): EAGVTQFPSHSVIEKGQTVTLRCDPISGHDNLYWYRRVMGKEIKFLLHFVKESKQDESGMPNNRFLAERTGGTYSTLKVQPAELEDSGVYFCASSPRISSGNTIYFGEGSWLTVV.

This clonotype was recorded a few times. The rearrangement links TRBV29-1 to TRBJ2-3; D is unresolved. The germline V gene encodes CDR1 SQVTM and CDR2 ANQGSEA. This CDR3 comprises 12 residues. Deletions cut 2 bases from V and 2 bases from J, with 5 bases between. In nucleotides, the CDR3 is TGCAGCGTTGAACTTAACACAGATACGCAGTATTTT. Translating gives CSVELNTDTQYF.

The chain carries TRBV15 and TRBJ1-4; D remains ambiguous. Germline CDR1 LNHNV, CDR2 YYDKDF (reference sequence). V lost 2 bases to trimming and J lost 8 bases, with 9 bases between them. The CDR3 is 13 residues long. CDR3 sequence: CATSRSEEEKLFF. The DNA for the CDR3 is TGTGCCACCAGCAGATCAGAAGAGGAAAAACTGTTTTTT.

The J gene is TRBJ1-4, the V gene TRBV5-1; D is uncertain. Germline CDR1 reads SGHRS; CDR2 reads YFSETQ. With 1 base removed from V and 4 bases from J, the gap between germline ends came to 8 bases. There are 14 residues in the CDR3. The CDR3 sequence: CASSLTASNEKLFF. DNA for the CDR3: TGCGCCAGCAGCTTGACAGCGAGTAATGAAAAACTGTTTTTT.

This clonotype was observed a handful of times. The rearrangement links TRBV3-1 to TRBJ1-1; D ambiguous. CDR1 LGHDT and CDR2 YNNKEL come from the germline V gene (reference sequence). The CDR3 is 14 amino acids. Between the trimmed V and J ends, which lost 0 bases and 1 base, there was a span of 6 bases. The CDR3 region has the DNA TGTGCCAGCAGCCAAGATATGGGGAACACTGAAGCTTTCTTT. Translated: CASSQDMGNTEAFF. The full variable domain, its missing parts supplied by reference TRBV3-1 and TRBJ1-1, is DTAVSQTPKYLVTQMGNDKSIKCEQNLGHDTMYWYKQDSKKFLKIMFSYNNKELIINETVPNRFSPKSPDKAHLNLHINSLELGDSAVYFCASSQDMGNTEAFFGQGTRLTVV.

There are a few counts of this clonotype. V is TRBV27 and J is TRBJ2-4; D is unclear. Between the trimmed V and J ends, which lost 4 bases and 0 bases, there was a span of 10 bases. Germline values: CDR1 MNHEY, CDR2 SMNVEV (reference sequence). The CDR3 runs 15 residues. This CDR3 is CASSSAYIAKNIQYF. DNA of the CDR3: TGTGCCAGCAGTTCGGCTTACATAGCCAAAAACATTCAGTACTTC.

The chain recombines TRBV14 with TRBJ2-7; D might be TRBD1 (6 bases). V lost 0 bases and J 7 bases, leaving 28 bases between the germline ends. This CDR3 comprises 19 residues. The V gene's germline CDR1 is SGHDN and CDR2 FVKESK. CDR3 DNA sequence: TGTGCCAGCAGCCAAGATCTCCGGGCACACCAGGACAGCCCTACGGAGCAGTACGTC. Translating gives CASSQDLRAHQDSPTEQYV.

This clonotype was counted between two and nine times. The gene calls are TRBV20-1 and TRBJ2-7; 10 nucleotides align to TRBD1. V lost 5 bases, J lost 2 bases, and 3 bases stayed unmatched. The CDR3 runs 13 residues. Germline values: CDR1 DFQATT, CDR2 SNEGSKA (reference sequence). CDR3 sequence: CSAGGTGAYEQYF. Here the CDR3 DNA reads TGCAGTGCTGGTGGGACAGGGGCCTACGAGCAGTACTTC.

There are a few counts of this clonotype. The CDR3 bases are TGCGCCAGCAGCTCCGGGACTAGTGGGGTAGATACGCAGTATTTT. Its translation: CASSSGTSGVDTQYF. The rearrangement uses TRBV5-1 and TRBJ2-3; TRBD2 aligns across 8 bases. This CDR3 comprises 15 residues. V trimming: 3 bases; J trimming: 5 bases; junction bases outside the gene matches: 8. The germline gives CDR1 SGHRS, CDR2 YFSETQ.

The J gene is TRBJ2-7, the V gene TRBV7-9, with 8 bases matching TRBD2. Germline assignment: CDR1 SEHNR and CDR2 FQNEAQ (reference sequence). V lost 0 bases and J lost 3; bases outside the gene matches: 4. This CDR3 comprises 15 residues. The CDR3 DNA is TGTGCCAGCAGCTTAGCACTTAGCGGGAACTACGAGCAGTACGTC. It translates to CASSLALSGNYEQYV.

This clonotype was recorded many times. The junction departs from germline at one end; a sequencing error may be responsible. CDR3 protein: CASSLGARETQYF. The CDR3 DNA sequence: TGTGCCAGCAGTCTCGGGGCGAGAGAGACCCAGTACTTC. The chain carries TRBV5-1 and TRBJ2-5; D possibly matches TRBD1 or TRBD2 (5 bases each). The CDR3 is 13 residues long. The germline gives CDR1 SGHRS, CDR2 YFSETQ.

The chain recombines TRBV12-5 with TRBJ2-5; 7 nucleotides align to TRBD2. Per the germline V gene, CDR1 is LGHNT and CDR2 is FRNRAP. The length of the CDR3 is 15 residues. V trimming: 4 bases; J trimming: 1 base; junction bases outside the gene matches: 6. The CDR3 DNA is TGTGCTAGTGGTTGGATAGCGGGTTCCCAAGAGACCCAGTACTTC. Protein product: CASGWIAGSQETQYF.

The chain employs TRBV25-1 and TRBJ1-2; tentative D call: TRBD1 (5 bases). The CDR3 is 13 residues long. Germline V CDR1 and CDR2: MGHDK, SYGVNS. V lost 5 bases, J lost 4 bases, and 11 bases lay in between. This chain's CDR3 is CASSPTDTYGYTF. Here the CDR3 DNA reads TGTGCCAGCAGTCCGACGGACACCTATGGCTACACCTTC.

The V and J genes are TRBV3-1 and TRBJ2-6; a weak D match, TRBD1 (6 bases). V was clipped by 4 bases and J by 2 bases, with 9 bases between them. The CDR3 contains 15 residues. Germline CDR1 and CDR2: LGHDT and YNNKEL (reference sequence). The CDR3 coding sequence is TGTGCCAGCAGCCCACGACAGGCTGGGGCCAACGTCCTGACTTTC. Its translation: CASSPRQAGANVLTF.

Concerning this clonotype itself: This may stem from a read error, because a much larger clone lies one nucleotide away. The chain joins TRBV7-8 to TRBJ1-1; the D is unclear. Germline CDR1 is SGHVS and CDR2 is FQNEAQ. The CDR3 is made up of 13 amino acids. CDR3 in DNA: TGTGCCAGCAGCTCAAGGCGAGCAACTGAAGCTTCCTTT. Protein sequence: CASSSRRATEASF.

This clonotype was seen a few times. The CDR3 nucleotides are TGTGCCAGCCACCTAGCGGGAGGTCACAATGAGCAGTTCTTC. Amino acids: CASHLAGGHNEQFF. The chain links TRBV27 to TRBJ2-1, with 11 positions matching TRBD2. The CDR3 runs 14 residues. Germline assignment: CDR1 MNHEY and CDR2 SMNVEV (reference sequence). J was trimmed by 5 bases and V by 8 bases; bases with no gene match: 5.